A single sample is the source of the 21 T cell receptor beta chains below, sequenced in a study of T cells in Graves' hyperthyroidism and ophthalmopathy. Amplification of TCR beta CDR3 regions used RNA as the template. HTBI primers were used for first-round RT-PCR of the TCR CDR3. TCRdb passed the multiplex PCR reads through MiXCR, listing each CDR3 protein once. The data hold hundreds of thousands of distinct CDR3 sequences, with less than 15% observed a single time. The sequencing sample was made of blood. The receptors stem from a woman under 30 with Graves' hyperthyroidism.

This clonotype showed up many times. The V and J genes are TRBV11-3 and TRBJ2-1, with D uncertain. Between the trimmed V and J ends, which lost 3 bases and 10 bases, there was a span of 7 bases. The CDR3 length is 11 residues. CDR1 and CDR2 (germline): SGHNT, YENEEA. The CDR3 reads CASSFRREQFF. The CDR3 DNA reads TGTGCCAGCAGCTTCCGTCGGGAGCAGTTCTTC.

V gene TRBV19 combines with J gene TRBJ2-7; 7 bases are shared with TRBD1. This CDR3 is built from 14 residues. Germline V lookup: CDR1 LNHDA, CDR2 SQIVND (reference sequence). Trimming at V came to 3 bases and at J to 3 bases, leaving 5 bases not matched to a gene. The CDR3 coding sequence is TGTGCCAGTAGTATTGGGACAGACTTCTACGAGCAGTACTTC. It encodes CASSIGTDFYEQYF.

The table lists this clonotype with a few counts. V gene TRBV7-9 combines with J gene TRBJ2-2; 8 bases are shared with TRBD2. The CDR3 extends over 12 amino acids. V gave up 9 bases and J gave up 4 bases; unmatched junction bases: 1. The germline CDR1 and CDR2 sequences are SEHNR and FQNEAQ (reference sequence). The CDR3 here is CARLAATGELFF. Written as DNA, the CDR3 is TGTGCCAGACTAGCGGCCACCGGGGAGCTGTTTTTT.

The V and J genes are TRBV25-1 and TRBJ1-1, with D perhaps matching TRBD1 (5 bases). CDR3 length: 11 amino acids. Trimming cost V 6 bases and J 10 bases, with 12 bases left between them. Germline V gene sequence: CDR1 MGHDK, CDR2 SYGVNS. CDR3 region: CASRGDGGAFF. The DNA for the CDR3 is TGTGCCAGCAGGGGGGACGGGGGAGCTTTCTTT. Combining the CDR3 with reference TRBV25-1 and TRBJ1-1 gives the whole variable domain EADIYQTPRYLVIGTGKKITLECSQTMGHDKMYWYQQDPGMELHLIHYSYGVNSTEKGDLSSESTVSRIRTEHFPLTLESARPSHTSQYLCASRGDGGAFFGQGTRLTVV.

At least ten counts were recorded for this clonotype. The chain carries TRBV28 and TRBJ1-2; 10 positions agree with TRBD1. The germline CDR1 and CDR2 sequences are MDHEN and SYDVKM. V lost 2 bases and J lost 4; bases outside the gene matches: 4. The CDR3 is made up of 15 amino acids. DNA of the CDR3: TGTGCCAGCAGTTTACTCGGGACAGGGGCCTATGGCTACACCTTC. Translation: CASSLLGTGAYGYTF.

This clonotype came up a few times. The V gene is TRBV29-1, the J gene TRBJ2-1; D uncertain. The CDR3 loop spans 14 amino acids. Germline V lookup: CDR1 SQVTM, CDR2 ANQGSEA. V was clipped by 1 base and J by 1 base, with 8 bases between them. The CDR3, as DNA: TGCAGCGTTGAAGGGCTAGAATCCTACAATGAGCAGTTCTTC. Protein sequence: CSVEGLESYNEQFF.

This chain connects TRBV9 to TRBJ2-7; D is perhaps TRBD1 or TRBD2 (5 bases each). The CDR3 covers 13 residues. Germline values: CDR1 SGDLS, CDR2 YYNGEE. Trimming pared 2 bases from V and 4 bases from J, leaving 10 bases between. The CDR3 sequence is CASSVGDGYEQYF. The CDR3 DNA is TGTGCCAGCAGCGTTGGGGACGGTTACGAGCAGTACTTC.

This clonotype was seen many times. CDR3 nucleotide sequence: TGTGCCAGCAGTCCCGGGACAACTTCCTTCTATGGCTACACCTTC. Its translation is CASSPGTTSFYGYTF. The rearrangement uses TRBV28 and TRBJ1-2, with D tentatively TRBD1 (6 bases). Germline CDR1 is MDHEN and CDR2 is SYDVKM. Trimming stripped 5 bases from V and 4 bases from J, with 17 bases between. The CDR3 length is 15 residues.

The genes are TRBV29-1 and TRBJ2-1; 8 nucleotides align to TRBD2. J gave up 9 bases and V 2 bases, and 6 bases lay outside the gene matches. Germline CDR1 is SQVTM and CDR2 is ANQGSEA. This CDR3 region has 13 residues. Here the CDR3 reads CSVESGRGAEQFF. CDR3 in DNA: TGCAGCGTTGAAAGCGGGAGAGGGGCTGAGCAGTTCTTC.

This chain connects TRBV7-2 to TRBJ2-5; TRBD1 or TRBD2 may be the D gene (5 bases each). Trimming shortened V by 5 bases and J by 9 bases, and 19 bases separated the two germline ends. Germline V gives CDR1 SGHTA, CDR2 FQGNSA. This CDR3 spans 14 amino acids. This CDR3 reads CASSPGTHHPAQYF. CDR3 in DNA: TGTGCCAGCAGCCCAGGGACGCACCACCCGGCCCAGTACTTC.

The table lists this clonotype with many counts. This chain joins TRBV7-9 and TRBJ2-5; D might be TRBD2 (5 bases). Looked up from germline, CDR1 is SEHNR and CDR2 is FQNEAQ (reference sequence). Trimming pared 5 bases from V and 4 bases from J, leaving 14 bases between. The CDR3 runs 14 residues. The CDR3 loop is CASSPSLSGETQYF. Here the CDR3 DNA reads TGTGCCAGCAGCCCCAGCCTCAGCGGAGAGACCCAGTACTTC.

The chain links TRBV4-1 to TRBJ2-7; no clear D gene. The CDR3 contains 15 residues. Trimming shortened V by 1 base and J by 2 bases, and 12 bases separated the two germline ends. Per germline, CDR1 MGHRA and CDR2 YSYEKL. The DNA for the CDR3 is TGCGCCAGCAGCCAAGTGGACCTACTTCCCTACGAGCAGTACTTC. Translated: CASSQVDLLPYEQYF.

There are a few counts of this clonotype. The chain couples TRBV20-1 to TRBJ2-1; D perhaps matches TRBD1 (6 bases). Germline CDR1 and CDR2: DFQATT and SNEGSKA (reference sequence). Trimming left V 0 bases short and J 3 bases short, with 18 bases between. The CDR3 extends over 17 amino acids. In DNA, the CDR3 is TGCAGTGCTAGAGATACCCGGGCGTTAGGGGGCTACAATGAGCAGTTCTTC. This sequence encodes CSARDTRALGGYNEQFF.

The chain employs TRBV30 and TRBJ2-3, with TRBD2 matching 14 bases. Germline-derived CDR1 and CDR2 are GTSNPN and SVGIG (reference sequence). The CDR3 is 19 amino acids. V lost 3 bases, J lost 3 bases, and 14 bases stayed unmatched. In nucleotides, the CDR3 is TGTGCCTGGAGGGCCGGGACTAGCGGGAGCGGGGCTAAGACAGATACGCAGTATTTT. The encoded protein is CAWRAGTSGSGAKTDTQYF.

This clonotype was detected only a few times. The rearrangement uses TRBV10-3 and TRBJ2-5; D not resolved. Germline values: CDR1 ENHRY, CDR2 SYGVKD. The CDR3 contains 13 residues. Trimming removed 4 bases at V and 2 bases at J, with 8 bases between. CDR3 DNA: TGTGCCATCAGTGTCCGGGTACAAGAGACCCAGTACTTC. It yields the protein CAISVRVQETQYF.

The V gene is TRBV9, the J gene TRBJ2-3; 7 positions agree with TRBD1. J gave up 2 bases and V 1 base, and 13 bases lay outside the gene matches. The CDR3 sequence is 18 residues long. CDR1 and CDR2 (germline): SGDLS, YYNGEE. CDR3 in amino acids: CASSVSLRQGQATDTQYF. Here the CDR3 DNA reads TGTGCCAGCAGCGTATCACTCCGACAGGGCCAAGCCACAGATACGCAGTATTTT. Drawing the rest from reference TRBV9 and TRBJ2-3, the complete variable domain is DSGVTQTPKHLITATGQRVTLRCSPRSGDLSVYWYQQSLDQGLQFLIQYYNGEERAKGNILERFSAQQFPDLHSELNLSSLELGDSALYFCASSVSLRQGQATDTQYFGPGTRLTVL.

The sample holds many counts of this clonotype. The V call is TRBV11-3, the J call TRBJ2-3; possible D gene TRBD2, 6 bases. The CDR3 loop spans 16 amino acids. Trimming left V 4 bases short and J 2 bases short, with 16 bases between. CDR1 and CDR2 from the germline V gene are SGHNT and YENEEA. The DNA of the CDR3 is TGTGCCAGCAGCTCCGTAGCGGAAGCAGTCACAGATACGCAGTATTTT. Translating gives CASSSVAEAVTDTQYF.

There are a few counts of this clonotype. V and J are TRBV20-1 and TRBJ2-3; D call uncertain. The V gene lost 6 bases and the J gene lost 5 bases, with 9 bases spanning the gap. Germline loops: CDR1 DFQATT, CDR2 SNEGSKA (reference sequence). The CDR3 covers 11 residues. DNA of the CDR3: TGCAGTGCCGACCAGGAAGATACGCAGTATTTT. Protein: CSADQEDTQYF.

This clonotype was picked up many times. CDR3 loop: CASSFTSGPTDTQYF. In nucleotides, the CDR3 is TGTGCCAGCAGCTTCACTAGCGGCCCAACAGATACGCAGTATTTT. The rearrangement uses TRBV7-8 and TRBJ2-3; 8 bases match TRBD2. J was trimmed by 3 bases and V by 3 bases; bases with no gene match: 5. The germline V gene has CDR1 SGHVS and CDR2 FQNEAQ. This CDR3 has 15 amino acids. The entire variable domain, with the rest obtained from reference TRBV7-8 and TRBJ2-3, is as follows: GAGVSQSPRYKVAKRGQDVALRCDPISGHVSLFWYQQALGQGPEFLTYFQNEAQLDKSGLPSDRFFAERPEGSVSTLKIQRTQQEDSAVYLCASSFTSGPTDTQYFGPGTRLTVL.

The CDR3 spells CASSPHRTDTQQPQHF. The CDR3 DNA reads as TGTGCCAGCAGTCCACACCGGACGGATACCCAGCAGCCCCAGCATTTT. The rearrangement joins TRBV6-1 to TRBJ1-5, with no clear D. Germline lookup yields CDR1 MNHNS and CDR2 SASEGT. The CDR3 runs 16 residues. Trimming pared 5 bases from V and 7 bases from J, leaving 21 bases between.

This clonotype was detected ten times or more. The V and J genes are TRBV7-3 and TRBJ2-3; tentatively, D is TRBD2 (5 bases). The CDR3 covers 15 residues. Trimming took off 0 bases at V and 2 bases at J, with 9 bases between the two ends. Germline CDR1 SGHTA, CDR2 FQGTGA. CDR3 amino acids: CASSLTPGNTDTQYF. The DNA of the CDR3 is TGTGCCAGCAGCTTAACCCCGGGAAACACAGATACGCAGTATTTT.